The entry below gives a single TCR beta chain sequence along with its context. Antigen specificity is unknown. This record comes from a study of cytomegalovirus exposure and HLA in healthy donors. Findings and limits, study-wide: The study carried out a later analysis of TCR beta sequences. It associated some 17,000 of them with specific HLA alleles at a false discovery rate of 0.05.

It was with 60 Vbeta and 13 Jbeta primers that the PCR ran. Profiling relied on immunoSEQ multiplex PCR, and the TCRdb table lists in-frame clones only, not all of them. The sample records about 130,000 clones, 15% to 20% being singletons. The length of the CDR3 is 15 residues. Between the trimmed V and J ends, which lost 0 bases and 6 bases, there was a span of 15 bases. Germline V gene sequence: CDR1 LGHNA, CDR2 YSLEER. Sequenced sample: PBMCs. The chain has TRBV4-3 and TRBJ2-7; D is possibly TRBD2 (6 bases). The TCR sequence derives from a female donor in good health and CMV-seropositive. CDR3 amino acids: CASSQDYSGEREQYF. DNA of the CDR3: TGCGCCAGCAGCCAAGATTACTCGGGGGAGCGCGAGCAGTACTTC.